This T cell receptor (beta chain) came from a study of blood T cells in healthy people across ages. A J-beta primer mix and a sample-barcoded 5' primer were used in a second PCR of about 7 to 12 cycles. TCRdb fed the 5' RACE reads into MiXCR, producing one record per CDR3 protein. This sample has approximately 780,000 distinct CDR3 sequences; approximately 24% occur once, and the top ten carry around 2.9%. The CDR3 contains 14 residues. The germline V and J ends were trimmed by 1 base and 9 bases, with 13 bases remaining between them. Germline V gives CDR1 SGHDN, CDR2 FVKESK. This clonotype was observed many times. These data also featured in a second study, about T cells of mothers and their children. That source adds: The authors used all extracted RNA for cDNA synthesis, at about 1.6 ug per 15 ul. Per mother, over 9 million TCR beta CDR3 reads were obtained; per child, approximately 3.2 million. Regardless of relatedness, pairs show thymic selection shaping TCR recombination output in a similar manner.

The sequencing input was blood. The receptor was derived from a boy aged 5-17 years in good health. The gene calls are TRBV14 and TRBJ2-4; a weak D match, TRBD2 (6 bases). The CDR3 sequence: CASSQVTKGGIQYF. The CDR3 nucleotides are TGTGCCAGCAGCCAAGTGACTAAGGGAGGCATTCAGTACTTC.